This TCR beta chain was profiled in a study of beta chain features in type 1 diabetes. Study results and caveats: TCRB CDR3s from Type 1 diabetes patients were moderately but significantly shorter in all four CD4+ subsets.

This clone was recorded a few times. No antigen is known for it. The investigators reverse transcribed all of the isolated RNA, so they sequenced expressed TCRB transcripts. Repertoires were generated with immunoSEQ multiplex PCR, while TCRdb's copy carries only in-frame clones and drops some. The repertoire holds 500,000 to 850,000 clones, with more than 12% as singletons. V lost 2 bases and J lost 3; bases outside the gene matches: 9. Germline V gene lookup returns CDR1 GTSNPN and CDR2 SVGIG (reference sequence). This CDR3 has 15 residues. Material for sequencing was naive CD4+ T cells from blood. The chain recombines TRBV30 with TRBJ2-5, with TRBD2 matching over 7 bases. This TCR was sampled from a man aged 18 to 29 with type 1 diabetes. Here the CDR3 reads CAWSRGTTQKETQYF. CDR3 DNA sequence: TGTGCCTGGAGTCGCGGGACTACCCAAAAAGAGACCCAGTACTTC.